This T cell receptor (beta chain) was sequenced for a study of blood T cell repertoires in COVID-19. Study overall: Sites in the United States, Italy and Spain provided acute and convalescent COVID-19 samples. PBMCs, B-cell-depleted T cells, or T cells provided the cDNA or gDNA that made up the material.

In the authors' workflow: Researchers report that nucleated cell counts were estimated from reference gene primer amplification. The protocol was immunoSEQ multiplex PCR, while the TCRdb copy is restricted to in-frame clones and leaves out a portion. V and J calls and clone size are those listed in that table; D and trimming were worked out from the DNA. The repertoire consists of hundreds of thousands of clones, with more than 75% occurring once and the leading ten covering about 8%. CDR1 and CDR2 (germline): MDHEN, SYDVKM. This CDR3 has 13 residues. J gave up 6 bases and V 5 bases, and 7 bases lay outside the gene matches.

The V gene is TRBV28, the J gene TRBJ2-7, with TRBD1 matching 7 bases. The clonotype originates from a woman aged 45-59 years who had recovered from COVID-19. The sample consisted of peripheral blood. The CDR3 DNA follows: TGTGCCAGCAGTCGACGACAGGGTGGCGAGCAGTACTTC. Translating it yields CASSRRQGGEQYF.